This TCR beta chain was profiled in a study of T cells in Graves' hyperthyroidism and ophthalmopathy. The overall study: Blood was drawn when the patient was first diagnosed and still untreated.

The study's findings and limits: Appearing also in blood were most of the thyroid clonotypes expanded above 0.001. In simple terms, a model built on 13 V-J features told ophthalmopathy apart from stable hyperthyroidism.

Fresh peripheral blood, more than 9 ml, yielded the PBMCs. The CDR3 consists of 15 residues. CDR1 and CDR2 (germline): MNHEY, SVGEGT. Trimming stripped 8 bases from V and 5 bases from J, with 18 bases between. The source material, RNA transcripts, was used to amplify TCR beta CDR3 regions. Primed by the HTBI set, a first-round RT-PCR was run on the TCR CDR3. TCRdb fed the multiplex PCR reads into MiXCR, producing one record per CDR3 protein. The data hold some 320,000 distinct CDR3 sequences, with about 13% observed a single time. Worth noting for this clonotype: The antigen is not known.

Sequencing used blood. The receptor comes from a woman between 40 and 50 years old with Graves' ophthalmopathy. The chain has TRBV6-2 or TRBV6-3 and TRBJ2-2, with D unresolved. The CDR3 region is CASHLEARRTGELFF. The CDR3 nucleotides are TGTGCCAGCCATCTGGAAGCCAGAAGGACCGGGGAGCTGTTTTTT.